The next 8 T cell receptor beta chains were all read from a single sample in a study of T cells in localized non-small cell lung cancer. Method: immunoSEQ multiplex PCR; TCRdb's copy keeps in-frame clones and lacks some. The data show 64,000 or so clones, 75% to 90% seen once. This material consisted of peripheral blood, taken before any cancer treatment. Receptors originate from a woman aged 35 to 70 with stage I lung adenocarcinoma.

In this sample, this clone turned up once. The chain combines TRBV2 with TRBJ2-5; D ambiguous. Deletions cut 4 bases from V and 7 bases from J, with 16 bases between. This CDR3 region has 14 residues. Germline V gives CDR1 SNHLY, CDR2 FYNNEI. The CDR3 DNA reads TGTGCCAGCAGTGGCCTAGGTCTATTGGGGACCCAGTACTTC. This encodes CASSGLGLLGTQYF.

Details on this clone: Other DNA sequences in the same sample also yield this CDR3. The chain combines TRBV19 with TRBJ1-1, with a weak D call TRBD1 (5 bases). Germline V gene lookup returns CDR1 LNHDA and CDR2 SQIVND (reference sequence). The CDR3 consists of 14 residues. Deletions cut 5 bases from V and 1 base from J, with 11 bases between. CDR3 residues: CASSPGTGNTEAFF. The CDR3 region has the DNA TGTGCCAGTAGTCCCGGGACGGGGAACACTGAAGCTTTCTTT.

The V and J genes are TRBV28 and TRBJ2-5, with 12 bases that match TRBD2. V lost 6 bases and J lost 5; bases outside the gene matches: 10. Germline CDR1 MDHEN, CDR2 SYDVKM. There are 16 residues in the CDR3. CDR3 DNA sequence: TGTGCCAGCAGGACTAGCGGGAGTGGTTCTTGGGAGACCCAGTACTTC. It specifies CASRTSGSGSWETQYF.

As regards this clone: At one boundary the junction diverges from the germline segment, which might be a read error. The V and J genes are TRBV5-5 and TRBJ2-2, with TRBD1 identical over 9 bases. There are 18 residues in the CDR3. Germline CDR1 SGHKS, CDR2 YYEKEE (reference sequence). The CDR3 protein is CASSLGQGSYSNTGELFF. Here the CDR3 DNA reads TGTGCCAGCAGTTTGGGACAGGGTTCCTATTCGAACACCGGGGAGCTGTTTTTT.

The chain links TRBV21-1 to TRBJ2-1; the table's D gene call, TRBD2, was not cross checked with the DNA. TRBV21-1 counts as a pseudogene. The CDR3 has 17 amino acids. Here the CDR3 DNA reads TGTGCCAGCAGCAAAGGGGCTAGCGGGGGTCTCTACAATGAGCAGTTCTTC. Its translation is CASSKGASGGLYNEQFF.

This chain connects TRBV29-1 to TRBJ1-1; 8 nucleotides line up with TRBD1. The CDR3 totals 13 residues. The germline V gene encodes CDR1 SQVTM and CDR2 ANQGSEA. The J segment lost 5 bases and the V segment lost 4 bases, leaving 6 bases of the junction unmatched. CDR3 loop: CSVGGQGATEAFF. In DNA, the CDR3 is TGCAGCGTTGGGGGCCAGGGGGCGACTGAAGCTTTCTTT.

V is TRBV28 and J is TRBJ1-2, with D hard to call. The CDR3 covers 11 residues. V was pared by 2 bases and J by 5 bases, with 3 bases between. Germline CDR1 MDHEN, CDR2 SYDVKM. The DNA of the CDR3 is TGTGCCAGCAGTTTAAAATATGGCTACACCTTC. Its protein product is CASSLKYGYTF.

DNA of the CDR3: TGTGCCAGCAGTGCCTCCGGAGGGGTTGATGAAAAACTGTTTTTT. Protein sequence: CASSASGGVDEKLFF. V and J are TRBV2 and TRBJ1-4; a possible D gene is TRBD1 (5 bases). V was clipped by 4 bases and J by 6 bases, with 15 bases between them. Germline V gives CDR1 SNHLY, CDR2 FYNNEI. The CDR3 length is 15 residues.